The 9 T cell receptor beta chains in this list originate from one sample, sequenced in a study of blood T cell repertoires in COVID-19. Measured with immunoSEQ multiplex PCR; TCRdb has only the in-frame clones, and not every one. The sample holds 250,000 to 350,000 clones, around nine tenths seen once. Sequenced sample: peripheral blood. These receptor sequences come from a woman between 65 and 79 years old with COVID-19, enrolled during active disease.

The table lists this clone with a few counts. The CDR3 protein is CASSNAGGQETQYF. DNA of the CDR3: TGTGCCAGCAGCAACGCAGGGGGGCAAGAGACCCAGTACTTC. The chain has TRBV5-4 and TRBJ2-5; weak D call: TRBD1 (7 bases). The CDR3 covers 14 residues. Trimming took 4 bases from V and 2 from J, leaving 12 bases between them. Looked up from germline, CDR1 is SGHNT and CDR2 is YYREEE (reference sequence).

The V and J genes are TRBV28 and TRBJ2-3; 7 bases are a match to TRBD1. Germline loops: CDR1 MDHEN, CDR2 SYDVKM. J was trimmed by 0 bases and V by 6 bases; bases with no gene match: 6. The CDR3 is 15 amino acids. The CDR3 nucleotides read TGTGCCAGCAGCGCTCAGGGGGTTAGCACAGATACGCAGTATTTT. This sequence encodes CASSAQGVSTDTQYF.

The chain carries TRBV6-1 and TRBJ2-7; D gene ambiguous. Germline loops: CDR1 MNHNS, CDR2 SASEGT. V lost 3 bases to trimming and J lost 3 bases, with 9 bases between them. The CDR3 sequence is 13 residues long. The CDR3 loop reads CASSDGFFYEQYF. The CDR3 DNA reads TGTGCCAGCAGTGACGGGTTTTTCTACGAGCAGTACTTC.

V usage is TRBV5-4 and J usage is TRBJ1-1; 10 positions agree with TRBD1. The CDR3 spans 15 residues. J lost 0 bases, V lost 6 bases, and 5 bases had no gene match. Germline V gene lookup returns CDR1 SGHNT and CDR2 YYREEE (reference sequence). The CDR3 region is CASTWTGGLNTEAFF. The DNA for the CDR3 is TGTGCCAGCACCTGGACAGGGGGGTTGAACACTGAAGCTTTCTTT.

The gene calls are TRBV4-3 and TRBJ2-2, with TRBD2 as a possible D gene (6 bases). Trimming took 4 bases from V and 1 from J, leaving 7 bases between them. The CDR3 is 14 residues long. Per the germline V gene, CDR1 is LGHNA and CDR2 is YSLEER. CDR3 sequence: CASSRGLNTGELFF. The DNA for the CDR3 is TGCGCCAGCAGCCGGGGACTGAACACCGGGGAGCTGTTTTTT.

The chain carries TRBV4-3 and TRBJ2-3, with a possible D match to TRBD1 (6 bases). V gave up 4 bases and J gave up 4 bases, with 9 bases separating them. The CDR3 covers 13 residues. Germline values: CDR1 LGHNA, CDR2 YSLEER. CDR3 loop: CASSLQGPDTQYF. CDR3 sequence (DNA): TGCGCCAGCAGCCTACAGGGTCCAGATACGCAGTATTTT.

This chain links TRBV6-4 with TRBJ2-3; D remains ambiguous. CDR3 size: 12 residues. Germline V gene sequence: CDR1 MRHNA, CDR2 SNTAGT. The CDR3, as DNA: TGTCCGGAAGGTGGAGTCACAGATACGCAGTATTTT. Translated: CPEGGVTDTQYF.

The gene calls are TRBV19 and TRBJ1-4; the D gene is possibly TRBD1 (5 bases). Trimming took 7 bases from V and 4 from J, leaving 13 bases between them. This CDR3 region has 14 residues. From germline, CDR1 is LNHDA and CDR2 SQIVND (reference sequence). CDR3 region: CASMSWGSNEKLFF. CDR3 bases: TGTGCCAGTATGAGTTGGGGCAGTAATGAAAAACTGTTTTTT.

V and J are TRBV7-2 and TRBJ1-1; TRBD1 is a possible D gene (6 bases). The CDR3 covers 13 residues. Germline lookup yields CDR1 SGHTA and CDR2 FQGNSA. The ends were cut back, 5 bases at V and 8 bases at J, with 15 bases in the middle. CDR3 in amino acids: CASSQPQGTEAFF. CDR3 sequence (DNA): TGTGCCAGCAGCCAACCCCAGGGGACGGAAGCTTTCTTT.